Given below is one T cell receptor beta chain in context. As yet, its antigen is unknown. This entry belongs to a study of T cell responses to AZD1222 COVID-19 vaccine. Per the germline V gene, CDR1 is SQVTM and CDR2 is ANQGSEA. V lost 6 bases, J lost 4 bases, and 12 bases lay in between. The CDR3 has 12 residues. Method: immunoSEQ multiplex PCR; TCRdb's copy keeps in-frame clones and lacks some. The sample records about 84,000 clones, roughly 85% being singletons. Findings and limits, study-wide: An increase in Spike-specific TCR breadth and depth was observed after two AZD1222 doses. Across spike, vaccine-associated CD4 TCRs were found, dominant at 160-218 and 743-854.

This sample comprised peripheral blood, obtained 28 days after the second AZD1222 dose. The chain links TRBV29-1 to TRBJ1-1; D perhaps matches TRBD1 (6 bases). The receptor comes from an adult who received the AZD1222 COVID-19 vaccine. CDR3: CSVAPGVTEAFF. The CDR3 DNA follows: TGCAGCGTCGCCCCAGGGGTCACTGAAGCTTTCTTT.